The 31 T cell receptor beta chains reported below all come from one sample, sequenced in a study of T cells in Graves' hyperthyroidism and ophthalmopathy. Amplification targeted TCR beta CDR3 regions from RNA transcripts. A first-round RT-PCR of the TCR CDR3 used the HTBI primer set. Each CDR3 protein is one row after TCRdb ran MiXCR on the multiplex PCR reads. The sample lists 300,000 to 450,000 distinct CDR3 sequences, approximately 18% occurring once. Sequenced input: blood. These receptors all stem from a woman aged 40 to 55 with Graves' ophthalmopathy.

A note on this clonotype: Germline is not matched at one junction end, which may reflect a read error. The chain uses TRBV5-1 and TRBJ2-7; TRBD1 aligns across 8 bases. The germline V gene has CDR1 SGHRS and CDR2 YFSETQ. CDR3 length: 16 residues. CDR3 in amino acids: CTSSLAVGQALREQYF. The DNA for the CDR3 is TGCACCAGCAGCTTGGCCGTGGGACAGGCGTTGAGGGAGCAGTACTTC.

At least ten counts were recorded for this clonotype. The rearrangement joins TRBV30 to TRBJ2-5; D gene uncertain. Germline CDR1 and CDR2: GTSNPN and SVGIG (reference sequence). Trimming took 2 bases from V and 5 from J, leaving 12 bases between them. This CDR3 has 13 amino acids. CDR3 bases: TGTGCCTGGAGTTTCATGGCCCGGGAGACCCAGTACTTC. Translation: CAWSFMARETQYF.

Many counts were recorded for this clonotype. V is TRBV4-1 and J is TRBJ2-7; TRBD2 is a possible D gene (7 bases). This CDR3 is built from 16 residues. The germline CDR1 and CDR2 sequences are MGHRA and YSYEKL. V lost 0 bases to trimming and J lost 0 bases, with 12 bases between them. The CDR3 here is CASSQEGGHHSYEQYF. For the CDR3, the DNA is TGCGCCAGCAGCCAAGAGGGGGGGCACCACTCCTACGAGCAGTACTTC.

This clonotype was observed at least ten times. The V call is TRBV11-3, the J call TRBJ2-7; D remains unclear. Germline lookup yields CDR1 SGHNT and CDR2 YENEEA. The V end lost 7 bases, the J end lost 3 bases, and 4 bases lay between the germline ends. The CDR3 contains 10 residues. CDR3 residues: CASTHYEQYF. The CDR3 DNA reads TGTGCCAGCACCCACTACGAGCAGTACTTC.

This clonotype was seen at least ten times. The chain combines TRBV6-1 with TRBJ2-7; D is ambiguous. The germline V gene encodes CDR1 MNHNS and CDR2 SASEGT. The length of the CDR3 is 13 residues. V was pared by 7 bases and J by 1 base, with 11 bases between. The CDR3 DNA follows: TGTGCCAGCAAAGAGTACAGTTCCTACGAGCAGTACTTC. Amino acid sequence: CASKEYSSYEQYF.

The table lists this clonotype with many counts. The genes are TRBV27 and TRBJ1-2; D may be TRBD1 (6 bases). Germline CDR1 MNHEY, CDR2 SMNVEV (reference sequence). Trimming cost V 7 bases and J 5 bases, with 11 bases left between them. This CDR3 contains 12 residues. The CDR3 nucleotides are TGTGCCAGCAAGGGGGATGTATATGGCTACACCTTC. The encoded protein is CASKGDVYGYTF.

This clonotype was detected ten times or more. The V and J genes are TRBV5-1 and TRBJ1-3, with D uncertain. Between the trimmed V and J ends, which lost 0 bases and 4 bases, there was a span of 11 bases. The CDR3 sequence is 15 residues long. Germline values: CDR1 SGHRS, CDR2 YFSETQ. As DNA, the CDR3 is TGCGCCAGCAGCTTGGAAGTACGGGGAGGAAACACCATATATTTT. Protein product: CASSLEVRGGNTIYF.

This clonotype occurred many times. The V call is TRBV7-2, the J call TRBJ1-1; weak D call: TRBD1 (6 bases). Trimming removed 3 bases from V and 4 bases from J, with 15 bases in between. In germline, CDR1 is SGHTA, CDR2 FQGNSA. The CDR3 is made up of 15 amino acids. CDR3 amino acids: CASSFGTGIATEAFF. In DNA form, the CDR3 reads TGTGCCAGCAGCTTTGGTACAGGGATTGCCACTGAAGCTTTCTTT.

This clonotype was seen ten or more times. This chain connects TRBV6-5 to TRBJ1-1, with TRBD1 matching 7 bases. The CDR3 runs to 15 residues. Germline CDR1 and CDR2: MNHEY and SVGAGI. V lost 6 bases, J lost 1 base, and 8 bases stayed unmatched. CDR3 residues: CASSGTVGANTEAFF. In DNA form, the CDR3 reads TGTGCCAGCAGCGGGACAGTAGGGGCGAACACTGAAGCTTTCTTT.

This clonotype was observed many times. The V call is TRBV6-1, the J call TRBJ2-5, with TRBD2 matching over 9 bases. This CDR3 spans 14 amino acids. The germline V gene encodes CDR1 MNHNS and CDR2 SASEGT. Germline trimming cut 10 bases from V and 1 base from J; bases unmatched to any gene: 7. The CDR3 DNA sequence: TGTGCCACTCCGTGCGGGAGGGTCCAAGAGACCCAGTACTTC. It translates to CATPCGRVQETQYF.

Written as DNA, the CDR3 is TGCAGCGTTCGATGGGGTTACGAGCAGTACTTC. Amino acids: CSVRWGYEQYF. The chain combines TRBV29-1 with TRBJ2-7; D uncertain. Trimming removed 5 bases from V and 4 bases from J, with 9 bases in between. CDR1 is SQVTM and CDR2 is ANQGSEA in the germline V gene. The CDR3 has 11 residues.

This clonotype was found many times. The chain recombines TRBV19 with TRBJ1-5, with unresolved D. The V gene's germline CDR1 is LNHDA and CDR2 SQIVND (reference sequence). CDR3 length equals 15 residues. V was trimmed by 1 base and J by 5 bases, leaving 12 bases between them. CDR3 residues: CASSIGRGPHQPQHF. The CDR3 DNA sequence: TGTGCCAGTAGTATAGGACGAGGGCCCCATCAGCCCCAGCATTTT.

The V and J genes are TRBV6-2 or TRBV6-3 and TRBJ1-5; 7 positions match TRBD1. Germline V lookup: CDR1 MNHEY, CDR2 SVGEGT. With 6 bases clipped from V and 7 bases from J, the junction kept 9 bases outside the gene matches. The CDR3 is 14 residues long. CDR3: CASSLGQVRQPQHF. The CDR3 DNA reads as TGTGCCAGCAGCCTCGGACAGGTCAGACAGCCCCAGCATTTT.

The rearrangement links TRBV6-1 to TRBJ2-5; 7 nucleotides match TRBD2. The CDR3 covers 16 residues. The germline V gene has CDR1 MNHNS and CDR2 SASEGT. After removal of 3 bases from V and 0 bases from J, the junction contained 7 bases not matched to a gene. The CDR3 coding sequence is TGTGCCAGCAGTGAGTTCGTGCGGGGGTACCAAGAGACCCAGTACTTC. It codes for CASSEFVRGYQETQYF.

This clonotype was detected ten times or more. The chain uses TRBV24-1 and TRBJ1-5, with a weak D call TRBD1 (6 bases). V lost 7 bases to trimming and J lost 4 bases, with 13 bases between them. In germline, CDR1 is KGHDR, CDR2 SFDVKD. CDR3 size: 14 residues. CDR3 amino acids: CATSLRGANQPQHF. CDR3 DNA: TGTGCCACCAGCCTCAGGGGAGCAAATCAGCCCCAGCATTTT.

Many counts were recorded for this clonotype. The rearrangement uses TRBV28 and TRBJ2-7; D possibly uses TRBD1 or TRBD2 (5 bases each). Between the trimmed V and J ends, which lost 3 bases and 4 bases, there was a span of 13 bases. Germline CDR1 is MDHEN and CDR2 is SYDVKM. This CDR3 is 14 amino acids long. CDR3 sequence reads: CASSFGQGGYEQYF. CDR3 nucleotides: TGTGCCAGCAGTTTCGGGCAGGGCGGGTACGAGCAGTACTTC.

The sample holds many counts of this clonotype. The V and J genes are TRBV12-3 or TRBV12-4 and TRBJ1-5; D is uncertain. V was shortened by 6 bases and J by 9 bases, with 12 bases between the two germline ends. This CDR3 has 12 amino acids. The chain's CDR3 is CASSRTLTPQHF. CDR3 bases: TGTGCCAGCAGCCGGACCCTGACGCCCCAGCATTTT.

This clonotype was observed many times. The chain carries TRBV10-1 and TRBJ2-2; D perhaps matches TRBD2 (6 bases). This CDR3 comprises 14 residues. Trimming left V 7 bases short and J 7 bases short, with 16 bases between. Germline V gives CDR1 WNHNN, CDR2 SYGVQD (reference sequence). The CDR3 region is CASTGDLRSGELFF. The CDR3 nucleotides are TGCGCCAGCACTGGGGACTTAAGGAGCGGGGAGCTGTTTTTT.

This clonotype occurred many times. J is TRBJ2-7 and V is TRBV6-1, with D unresolved. V was cut by 0 bases and J by 2 bases, with 5 bases left in between. This CDR3 spans 13 amino acids. The germline V gene has CDR1 MNHNS and CDR2 SASEGT. The CDR3, as DNA: TGTGCCAGCAGTGAAGCCCCTCCCTACGAGCAGTACTTC. Its translation is CASSEAPPYEQYF.

This clonotype came up many times. The chain links TRBV12-3 or TRBV12-4 to TRBJ2-7, with D maybe TRBD2 (6 bases). The CDR3 consists of 13 residues. V lost 5 bases and J lost 2, with 10 bases in between. The CDR3 spells CASSRDFTYEQYF. The CDR3 coding sequence is TGTGCCAGCAGTCGGGACTTTACCTACGAGCAGTACTTC.

This clonotype was counted ten times or more. The chain recombines TRBV12-3 or TRBV12-4 with TRBJ2-1; possible D gene TRBD2, 6 bases. The CDR3 has 17 amino acids. V dropped 4 bases and J dropped 0 bases, with 16 bases sitting between them. CDR3: CASSSPMAGRSYNEQFF. Here the CDR3 DNA reads TGTGCCAGCAGTTCGCCTATGGCGGGACGCTCCTACAATGAGCAGTTCTTC.

This clonotype was observed at least ten times. The chain couples TRBV9 to TRBJ1-1; no clear D gene. V gave up 0 bases and J gave up 1 base, with 7 bases separating them. Germline-derived CDR1 and CDR2 are SGDLS and YYNGEE. The CDR3 has 14 amino acids. CDR3 region: CASSVDNANTEAFF. CDR3 DNA sequence: TGTGCCAGCAGCGTAGACAATGCGAACACTGAAGCTTTCTTT.

This clonotype was detected only a few times. The genes are TRBV18 and TRBJ2-7; possibly TRBD1 or TRBD2 for D (5 bases each). V lost 1 base to trimming and J lost 2 bases, with 12 bases between them. The CDR3 consists of 15 residues. Germline values: CDR1 KGHSH, CDR2 LQKENI. The CDR3 sequence: CASSPLGTSPYEQYF. The CDR3 DNA sequence: TGTGCCAGCTCACCACTCGGGACGTCCCCCTACGAGCAGTACTTC.

This clonotype has at least ten counts. The chain couples TRBV12-3 or TRBV12-4 to TRBJ1-5, with a tentative D call TRBD1 (5 bases). The CDR3 covers 15 residues. V shed 10 bases and J shed 3 bases, with 19 bases lying between them. CDR3 nucleotides: TGTGCCACCACGAGCGGGGGGGGACCCAATCAGCCCCAGCATTTT. It yields the protein CATTSGGGPNQPQHF.

Ten or more counts support this clonotype. The V gene is TRBV7-9, the J gene TRBJ2-7, with 7 bases aligning to TRBD2. The germline V gene has CDR1 SEHNR and CDR2 FQNEAQ (reference sequence). V shed 7 bases, J shed 6 bases, and the junction held 9 bases outside the gene matches. The CDR3 contains 13 residues. The CDR3 sequence is CASKETSIGEQYF. DNA of the CDR3: TGTGCCAGCAAGGAGACTAGCATCGGCGAGCAGTACTTC.

This clonotype was detected ten times or more. The chain employs TRBV28 and TRBJ2-7; 9 nucleotides align to TRBD1. V shed 5 bases, J shed 2 bases, and the junction held 10 bases outside the gene matches. The V gene's germline CDR1 is MDHEN and CDR2 SYDVKM. CDR3 length: 16 residues. CDR3: CASSRPQGAGTYEQYF. In DNA, the CDR3 is TGTGCCAGCAGTCGACCACAGGGGGCAGGTACCTACGAGCAGTACTTC.

Ten or more counts support this clonotype. The J gene is TRBJ1-5, the V gene TRBV19, with 9 bases fitting TRBD1. CDR1 is LNHDA, CDR2 SQIVND, per germline (reference sequence). The CDR3 is 19 amino acids. V lost 1 base, J lost 1 base, and 11 bases stayed unmatched. In DNA, the CDR3 is TGTGCCAGTAGTATAGGTGGGACAGGGATCGTATCGAGCAATCAGCCCCAGCATTTT. Translation gives CASSIGGTGIVSSNQPQHF.

This clonotype was detected many times. The chain employs TRBV28 and TRBJ1-2, with D uncertain. This CDR3 spans 11 amino acids. Germline lookup yields CDR1 MDHEN and CDR2 SYDVKM. Trimming removed 9 bases from V and 4 bases from J, with 9 bases in between. CDR3 in amino acids: CASGNLYGYTF. The CDR3 DNA reads as TGTGCCAGTGGGAACCTCTATGGCTACACCTTC.

This clonotype was seen repeatedly, ten times or more. The V call is TRBV20-1, the J call TRBJ2-5, with 8 bases matching TRBD2. CDR1 and CDR2 (germline): DFQATT, SNEGSKA (reference sequence). The CDR3 has 14 amino acids. The ends lost 3 bases at V and 4 bases at J; junction bases unmatched: 7. CDR3 in DNA: TGCAGTGCTAGTGGGGGCGGGAGGTCAGAGACCCAGTACTTC. Encoded protein: CSASGGGRSETQYF.

This clonotype was seen ten or more times. The genes are TRBV10-3 and TRBJ1-2; 7 bases align to TRBD1. The junction had 5 bases not matched to a gene; V was cut back by 11 bases and J by 2 bases. Per germline, CDR1 ENHRY and CDR2 SYGVKD. The CDR3 length is 12 residues. The CDR3 protein is CAARTGNYGYTF. The CDR3 region has the DNA TGTGCCGCCAGGACAGGCAACTATGGCTACACCTTC.

In its sample, this clonotype was seen many times. The chain carries TRBV15 and TRBJ2-2, with a possible D match to TRBD1 (6 bases). The CDR3 runs to 13 residues. V was cut by 8 bases and J by 1 base, with 8 bases left in between. CDR1 and CDR2 (germline): LNHNV, YYDKDF (reference sequence). CDR3 sequence reads: CATYRENTGELFF. CDR3 in DNA: TGTGCCACCTACAGGGAGAACACCGGGGAGCTGTTTTTT.